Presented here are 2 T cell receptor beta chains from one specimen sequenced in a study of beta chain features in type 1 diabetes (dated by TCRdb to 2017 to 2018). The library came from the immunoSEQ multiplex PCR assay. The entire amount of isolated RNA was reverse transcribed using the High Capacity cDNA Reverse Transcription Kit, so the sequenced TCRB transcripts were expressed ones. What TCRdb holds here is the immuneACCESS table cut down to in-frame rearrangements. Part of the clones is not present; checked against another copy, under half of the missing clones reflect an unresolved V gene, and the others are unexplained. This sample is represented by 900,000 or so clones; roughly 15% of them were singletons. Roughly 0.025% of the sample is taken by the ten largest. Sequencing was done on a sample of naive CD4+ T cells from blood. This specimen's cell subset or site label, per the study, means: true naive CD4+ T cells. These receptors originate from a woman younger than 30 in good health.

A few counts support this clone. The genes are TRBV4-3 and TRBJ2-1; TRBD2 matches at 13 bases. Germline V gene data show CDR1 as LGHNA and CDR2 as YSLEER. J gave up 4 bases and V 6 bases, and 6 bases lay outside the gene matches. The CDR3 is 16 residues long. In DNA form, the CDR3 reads TGCGCCAGCAGTTCCCGGACTAGCGGGAGTTACAATGAGCAGTTCTTC. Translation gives CASSSRTSGSYNEQFF.

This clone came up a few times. The CDR3 region has the DNA TGTGCCAGCAGTGGGGACAGGGGGAACACTGAAGCTTTCTTT. It codes for CASSGDRGNTEAFF. V is TRBV2 and J is TRBJ1-1; 10 bases are a match to TRBD1. Germline loops: CDR1 SNHLY, CDR2 FYNNEI. V trimming: 4 bases; J trimming: 1 base; junction bases outside the gene matches: 0. The CDR3 is 14 amino acids.